This T cell receptor (beta chain) is drawn from a study of PD-1 blockade in classical Hodgkin lymphoma. The repertoire was sequenced with immunoSEQ multiplex PCR; TCRdb's copy has only in-frame clones and lacks some. The sample holds 20,000 to 25,000 clones, 70% to 85% seen once. Germline CDR1 reads SGHTA; CDR2 reads FQGNSA. The CDR3 covers 17 residues. Unmatched junction bases numbered 15, after V lost 5 bases and J lost 4 bases. Time point denoted: cycle 4 day 1 (C4D1), after less than seven weeks of nivolumab. Exposure to brentuximab vedotin varied, and each patient had relapsed following autologous stem cell transplantation.

The source is a human donor with classical Hodgkin lymphoma. The specimen was peripheral blood mononuclear cells (PBMCs), collected before the fourth cycle of nivolumab. The rearrangement joins TRBV7-2 to TRBJ2-3; 7 positions agree with TRBD2. The CDR3 DNA is TGTGCCAGCAGCGCCCGGGGCGGATCCAGCGGGGCAGATACGCAGTATTTT. Protein product: CASSARGGSSGADTQYF.